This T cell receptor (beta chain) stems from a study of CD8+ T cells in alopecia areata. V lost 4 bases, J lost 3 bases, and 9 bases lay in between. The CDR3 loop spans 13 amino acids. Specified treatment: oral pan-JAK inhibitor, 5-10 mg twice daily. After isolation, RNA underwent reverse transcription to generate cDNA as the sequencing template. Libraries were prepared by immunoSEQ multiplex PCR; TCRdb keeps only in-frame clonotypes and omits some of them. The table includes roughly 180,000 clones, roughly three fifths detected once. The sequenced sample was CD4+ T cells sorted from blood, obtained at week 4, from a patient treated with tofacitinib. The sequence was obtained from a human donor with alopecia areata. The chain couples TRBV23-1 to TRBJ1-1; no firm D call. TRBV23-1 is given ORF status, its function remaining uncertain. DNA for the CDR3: TGCGCCAGCAGTCCCGTTAACTACACTGAAGCTTTCTTT. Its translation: CASSPVNYTEAFF.